This T cell receptor beta chain comes out of a study of T cell changes during pregnancy in multiple sclerosis. Sequencing used immunoSEQ multiplex PCR; TCRdb keeps in-frame clones, though not all of them. In the table there are tens of thousands of clones, 75% to 95% of which are singletons. Germline V gives CDR1 SGHNT, CDR2 YYREEE (reference sequence). The CDR3 spans 13 residues. The trim removed 0 bases at V and 15 bases at J, leaving 6 bases unmatched. The chain carries TRBV5-4 and TRBJ2-1; 10 nucleotides match TRBD2. The origin of this receptor is a female donor in good health, enrolled as a control in a pregnancy study. The sample was CD4+ T cells from peripheral blood mononuclear cells, taken in the second trimester of pregnancy. The CDR3 bases are TGTGCCAGCAGCTTGGTCCCTAGCGGGAGTCTGTTCTTC. Protein sequence: CASSLVPSGSLFF.